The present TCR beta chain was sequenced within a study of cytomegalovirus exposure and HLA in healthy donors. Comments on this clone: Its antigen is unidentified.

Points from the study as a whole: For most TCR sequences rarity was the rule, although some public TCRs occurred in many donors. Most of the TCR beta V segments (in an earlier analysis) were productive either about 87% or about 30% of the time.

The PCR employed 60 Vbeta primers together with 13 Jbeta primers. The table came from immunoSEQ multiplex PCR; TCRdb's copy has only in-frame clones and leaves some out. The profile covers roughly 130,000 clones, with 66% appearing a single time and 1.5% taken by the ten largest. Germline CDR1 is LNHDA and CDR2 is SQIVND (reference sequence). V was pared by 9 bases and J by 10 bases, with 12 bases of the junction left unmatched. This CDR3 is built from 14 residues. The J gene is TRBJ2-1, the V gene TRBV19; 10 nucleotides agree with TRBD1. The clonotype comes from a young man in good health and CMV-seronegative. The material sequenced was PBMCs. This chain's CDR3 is CASSPGQGPGEQFF. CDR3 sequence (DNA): TGTGCCAGCTCGCCGGGACAGGGGCCGGGGGAGCAGTTCTTC.